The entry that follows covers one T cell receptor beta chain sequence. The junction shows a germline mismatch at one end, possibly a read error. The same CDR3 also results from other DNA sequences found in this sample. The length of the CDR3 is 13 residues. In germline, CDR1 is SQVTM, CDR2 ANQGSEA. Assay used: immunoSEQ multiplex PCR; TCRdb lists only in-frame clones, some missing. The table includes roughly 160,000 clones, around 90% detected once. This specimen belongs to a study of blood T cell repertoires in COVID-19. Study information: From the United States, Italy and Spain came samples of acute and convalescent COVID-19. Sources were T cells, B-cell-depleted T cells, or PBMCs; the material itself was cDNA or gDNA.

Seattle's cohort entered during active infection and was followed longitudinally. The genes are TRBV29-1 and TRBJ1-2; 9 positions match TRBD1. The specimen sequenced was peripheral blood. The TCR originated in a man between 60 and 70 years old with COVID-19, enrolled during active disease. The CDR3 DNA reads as TGCAGCGTCGAAGGACAGGGGACATATGGCTACACCTTC. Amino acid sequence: CSVEGQGTYGYTF. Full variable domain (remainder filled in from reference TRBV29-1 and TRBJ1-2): SAVISQKPSRDICQRGTSLTIQCQVDSQVTMMFWYRQQPGQSLTLIATANQGSEATYESGFVIDKFPISRPNLTFSTLTVSNMSPEDSSIYLCSVEGQGTYGYTFGSGTRLTVV.